These T cell receptor beta chains were read from a single sample in a study of Ad26.COV2.S vaccination and SARS-CoV-2 variants. The data were produced by immunoSEQ multiplex PCR, yet TCRdb's version contains in-frame clones alone and is incomplete. This sample has roughly 380,000 clones, with 92% found just once. Here the sequenced sample was peripheral blood, taken after recovery from COVID-19. The source is a human donor who had recovered from COVID-19. Both conserved end residues are part of each CDR3. The D gene is left open where the match is weak. Rows may omit the clone size; those that give it use once, few, many or a size class.

j_call cdr3_length clone_size d_call v_call cdr3_nt cdr3_aa
TRBJ1-6 14 few - TRBV13 TGTGCCAGCAGCGAAACGGGGCTTAATTCACCCCTCCACTTT CASSETGLNSPLHF
TRBJ1-3 16 - TRBD1 TRBV9 TGTGCCAGCAGCGTGCGGGACAGTTCGTCCGGAAACACCATATATTTT CASSVRDSSSGNTIYF
TRBJ1-3 14 - - TRBV5-5 TGTGCCAGCAGCACTGACCAAACTGGAAACACCATATATTTT CASSTDQTGNTIYF
TRBJ1-1 18 - TRBD1 TRBV11-2 TGTGCCAGCAGCTTAGGGGACAGGGTGGGCGTATCGAACACTGAAGCTTTCTTT CASSLGDRVGVSNTEAFF
TRBJ1-5 14 - - TRBV9 TGTGCCAGCAGCGGAGGGGATAGCAATCAGCCCCAGCATTTT CASSGGDSNQPQHF
TRBJ2-5 15 once - TRBV24-1 TGTGCCACCAGTGGAAAAACGGGAGAGGAAGAGACCCAGTACTTC CATSGKTGEEETQYF
TRBJ2-5 12 - - TRBV3-1/TRBV3-2 TGTGCCAGCAGCCAAGATCGGCAGACCCAGTACTTC CASSQDRQTQYF
TRBJ1-1 16 - - TRBV7-8 TGTGCCAGCAGCCGCCGGGACGGAGGATCGAACACTGAAGCTTTCTTT CASSRRDGGSNTEAFF
TRBJ2-7 15 - TRBD1 TRBV18 TGTGCCAGCTCACCCCTTGGGACAGGGAATTCCGAGCAGTACTTC CASSPLGTGNSEQYF
TRBJ2-5 15 - - TRBV2 TGTGCCAGCACCAAAACGAGGGGAACCCAAGAGACCCAGTACTTC CASTKTRGTQETQYF
TRBJ1-1 17 - - TRBV30 TGTGCCTGGAGTGTACCAACTATTCTTAAGGGGTCCCTGAGGGCTTTCTTT CAWSVPTILKGSLRAFF
TRBJ1-5 15 - TRBD1 TRBV19 TGTGCCAGTAGTACCTCAGGGGGACGCAATCAGCCCCAGCATTTT CASSTSGGRNQPQHF
TRBJ2-5 14 few - TRBV3-1/TRBV3-2 TGTGCCAGCAGCCAAGGGGCAGGGGTGGAGACCCAGTACTTC CASSQGAGVETQYF
TRBJ2-3 16 - - TRBV2 TGTGCCAGCAGTGCACCTACTAAACCTAGCACAGATACGCAGTATTTT CASSAPTKPSTDTQYF
TRBJ2-3 14 - - TRBV4-1 TGCGCCAGCAGCCAAAGCCTCAGCACAGATACGCAGTATTTT CASSQSLSTDTQYF
TRBJ2-5 14 - TRBD1 TRBV5-1 TGCGCCAGCAGCCGGACAGGGGACCAAGAGACCCAGTACTTC CASSRTGDQETQYF
TRBJ1-2 13 - - TRBV27 TGTGCCAGCAGTTTATCGGGGGGTCGCGGCTACACCTTC CASSLSGGRGYTF
TRBJ2-7 16 - TRBD2 TRBV12-5 TGTGCTAGTGGTTTGTGGACTAGCGGGGTCTCCTACGAGCAGTACTTC CASGLWTSGVSYEQYF
TRBJ1-1 14 - TRBD1 TRBV7-8 TGTGCCAGCAGCTTAGGGGACAGGGTGATGGGAGCTTTCTTT CASSLGDRVMGAFF
TRBJ1-2 12 - - TRBV29-1 TGCAGCGTTGAGCGGACGATCTATGGCTACACCTTC CSVERTIYGYTF
TRBJ1-1 16 - - TRBV7-6 TGTGCCAGCAGCTTATTACAGGATCGGTGGAACACTGAAGCTTTCTTT CASSLLQDRWNTEAFF
TRBJ1-3 14 - - TRBV9 TGTGCCAGCAGCGTAGGGATGATCGGAAACACCATATATTTT CASSVGMIGNTIYF
TRBJ1-5 16 few - TRBV10-1 TGCGCCAGCAGTGAGTGGTTTGAGGGGGGAAATCAGCCCCAGCATTTT CASSEWFEGGNQPQHF
TRBJ2-1 14 - TRBD1 TRBV5-1 TGCGCCAGCAGCTTGGGACAGGGGCGAAATGAGCAGTTCTTC CASSLGQGRNEQFF
TRBJ2-3 14 - - TRBV11-2 TGTGCCAGCAGCTTGAGTCGCGGGGCTGATACGCAGTATTTT CASSLSRGADTQYF
TRBJ2-2 12 - - TRBV3-1/TRBV3-2 TGTGCCAGCAGCCCGAACACCGGGGAGCTGTTTTTT CASSPNTGELFF
TRBJ1-2 13 - - TRBV18 TGTGCCAGCTCACTTAACAGGGAGGATGGCTACACCTTC CASSLNREDGYTF
TRBJ1-3 14 - - TRBV5-6 TGTGCCAGCAGCTCGGGAGGTTCTGGAAACACCATATATTTT CASSSGGSGNTIYF
TRBJ2-6 17 - TRBD1 TRBV25-1 TGTGCCAGCAGATCCGGGACAGGCTACTCTGGGGCCAACGTCCTGACTTTC CASRSGTGYSGANVLTF
TRBJ2-4 13 - TRBD1 TRBV7-2 TGTGCCAGCAGTTACAGGGGACAGAACATTCAGTACTTC CASSYRGQNIQYF
TRBJ1-2 13 - TRBD1 TRBV27 TGTGCCAGCAGTCCGGGACAGAACTATGGCTACACCTTC CASSPGQNYGYTF
TRBJ2-3 16 - TRBD2 TRBV9 TGTGCCAGCAGCGGGCGGGGGGGAGGAGCCACAGATACGCAGTATTTT CASSGRGGGATDTQYF
TRBJ2-1 15 - - TRBV24-1 TGTGCCACCAGTGCGGCAGACAGGCCCCTCAATGAGCAGTTCTTC CATSAADRPLNEQFF
TRBJ1-1 15 - - TRBV11-3 TGTGCCAGCAGCTTAGTTGGGGCCCGGACCACTGAAGCTTTCTTT CASSLVGARTTEAFF
TRBJ2-7 13 few - TRBV29-1 TGCAGCGTTGGTACAGGGAGTGCCTACGAGCAGTACTTC CSVGTGSAYEQYF
TRBJ2-7 17 once - TRBV3-1/TRBV3-2 TGTGCCAGCAGCCAAGGGGGAGTCGGCAGGAGCCTTTGGGAGCAGTACTTC CASSQGGVGRSLWEQYF
TRBJ2-5 16 - TRBD1 TRBV2 TGTGCCAGCAGTGAATACGGACAGGGGGCTCAAGAGACCCAGTACTTC CASSEYGQGAQETQYF
TRBJ1-2 14 - - TRBV6-5 TGTGCCAGCACGGAGGCAGGGCCTCCCTATGGCTACACCTTC CASTEAGPPYGYTF
TRBJ2-2 16 few TRBD1 TRBV5-1 TGCGCCAGCAGCTTCACAGGGGCGGGGAACACCGGGGAGCTGTTTTTT CASSFTGAGNTGELFF
TRBJ1-5 14 - - TRBV19 TGTGCCAGTAGTATCATGAGAGGCAATCAGCCCCAGCATTTT CASSIMRGNQPQHF
TRBJ2-2 14 - - TRBV2 TGTGCCAGCAGTGGTAAGACGTACACTGGGGAGCTGTTTTTT CASSGKTYTGELFF
TRBJ1-1 14 - TRBD1 TRBV12-5 TGTGCTAGTGGTAAAGGACAGGAGAACACTGAAGCTTTCTTT CASGKGQENTEAFF